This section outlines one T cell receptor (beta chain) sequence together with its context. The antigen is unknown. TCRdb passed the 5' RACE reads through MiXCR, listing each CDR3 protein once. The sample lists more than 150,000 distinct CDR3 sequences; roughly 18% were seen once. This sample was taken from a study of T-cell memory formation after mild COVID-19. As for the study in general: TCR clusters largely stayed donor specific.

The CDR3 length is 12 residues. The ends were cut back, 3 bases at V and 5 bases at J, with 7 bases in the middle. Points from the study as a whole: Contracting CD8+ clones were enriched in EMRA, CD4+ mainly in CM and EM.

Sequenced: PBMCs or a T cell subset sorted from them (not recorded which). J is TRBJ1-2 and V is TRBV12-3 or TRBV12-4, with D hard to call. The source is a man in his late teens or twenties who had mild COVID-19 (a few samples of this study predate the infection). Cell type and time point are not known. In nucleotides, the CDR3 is TGTGCCAGCAGTTTTCAACAGTATGGCTACACCTTC. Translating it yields CASSFQQYGYTF.